This T cell receptor beta chain is from a study of cytomegalovirus exposure and HLA in healthy donors. V shed 0 bases and J shed 2 bases, with 28 bases lying between them. CDR1 is SQVTM, CDR2 ANQGSEA, per germline. The CDR3 contains 20 residues. 13 Jbeta primers and 60 Vbeta primers were used for the PCR. Profiled with immunoSEQ multiplex PCR; TCRdb holds only in-frame clones, not every one. The sample lists 150,000 or so clones, 75% occurring once. The sample taken for sequencing was PBMCs. The origin of this receptor is a man younger than 30 in good health and CMV-seropositive. The V gene is TRBV29-1, the J gene TRBJ1-2, with D possibly TRBD1 on 6 matching bases. The CDR3 loop is CSVEDRGGGQTTGGNYGYTF. The CDR3 coding sequence is TGCAGCGTTGAAGATCGGGGTGGGGGCCAGACAACAGGCGGGAACTATGGCTACACCTTC.